This TCR beta chain was recovered during a study of blood T cell repertoires in COVID-19. This clone was detected once. This CDR3 spans 15 amino acids. Per germline, CDR1 SGHKS and CDR2 YYEKEE (reference sequence). V lost 0 bases to trimming and J lost 2 bases, with 9 bases between them. Source study methods: For nucleated cells, counts were estimated from reference gene primer amplification. Assay used: immunoSEQ multiplex PCR; TCRdb lists only in-frame clones, some missing. Clonal size and the V and J genes are those of that table, whereas D and trimming came from the DNA. The table lists 150,000 to 200,000 clones, roughly 91% of them singletons, with approximately 4.4% in the top ten.

The TCR was taken from a human donor in a cohort sampled during active COVID-19. The chain has TRBV5-5 and TRBJ1-5; TRBD1 might be the D (6 bases). The sample was peripheral blood. CDR3 in amino acids: CASSLAAGGNQPQHF. The CDR3 region has the DNA TGTGCCAGCAGCTTGGCGGCAGGGGGCAATCAGCCCCAGCATTTT.